Listed below are T cell receptor beta chains from one sample, sequenced in a study of PD-L1 blockade in urothelial cancer. Sequencing was performed with immunoSEQ multiplex PCR; in TCRdb, only in-frame clones are kept and a portion is missing. The table records about 110,000 clones, about 85% of them present only once. This material consisted of PBMCs, taken around atezolizumab (anti-PD-L1) treatment. These receptors were obtained from a man in his forties or fifties with urothelial cancer. The CDR3 runs from the conserved cysteine through the conserved F or W. The D gene is left open where the match is weak. Size values are once, few and many counts, or a class for expanded clones, and some rows have none.

V: TRBV9
D: -
size: -
J: TRBJ2-7
CDR3: CASSVDPADAYEQYF
DNA: TGTGCCAGCAGCGTAGACCCAGCGGATGCCTACGAGCAGTACTTC

V: TRBV28
D: TRBD1
size: once
J: TRBJ2-6
CDR3: CASSETGSGANVLTF
DNA: TGTGCCAGCAGTGAGACAGGGAGCGGGGCCAACGTCCTGACTTTC

V: TRBV5-1
D: TRBD2
size: -
J: TRBJ2-7
CDR3: CASSGGLAGAHEQYF
DNA: TGCGCCAGCAGCGGGGGACTAGCGGGAGCCCACGAGCAGTACTTC

V: TRBV27
D: -
size: few
J: TRBJ2-7
CDR3: CASSSLGREQYF
DNA: TGTGCCAGCAGTTCCCTGGGGCGCGAGCAGTACTTC

V: TRBV11-2
D: TRBD2
size: -
J: TRBJ2-7
CDR3: CASSLLGRFSSYEQYF
DNA: TGTGCCAGCAGCCTCCTCGGGAGGTTTAGCAGCTACGAGCAGTACTTC

V: TRBV5-1
D: TRBD1
size: -
J: TRBJ1-1
CDR3: CASSSSTGVTEAFF
DNA: TGCGCCAGCAGCTCTTCAACAGGGGTCACTGAAGCTTTCTTT

V: TRBV13
D: -
size: -
J: TRBJ2-1
CDR3: CASSPIGQRYNEQFF
DNA: TGTGCCAGCAGCCCCATTGGACAGAGGTACAATGAGCAGTTCTTC

V: TRBV9
D: TRBD1
size: -
J: TRBJ1-6
CDR3: CASSAGTGGSPLHF
DNA: TGTGCCAGCAGCGCCGGGACAGGCGGTTCACCCCTCCACTTT

V: TRBV7-2
D: TRBD1
size: -
J: TRBJ1-2
CDR3: CASSPVPGQGKAGYTF
DNA: TGTGCCAGCAGCCCGGTCCCGGGACAGGGGAAGGCGGGCTACACCTTC

V: TRBV5-8
D: -
size: -
J: TRBJ2-3
CDR3: CASSLTDTQYF
DNA: TGTGCCAGCAGCCTCACAGATACGCAGTATTTT

V: TRBV7-2
D: TRBD2
size: -
J: TRBJ2-7
CDR3: CASSLASGTNIGEQYF
DNA: TGTGCCAGCAGCTTAGCTAGCGGGACTAATATCGGAGAGCAGTACTTC

V: TRBV28
D: -
size: -
J: TRBJ2-1
CDR3: CASSSEVKYNEQFF
DNA: TGTGCCAGCAGTTCGGAGGTCAAGTACAATGAGCAGTTCTTC

V: TRBV6-5
D: TRBD1
size: -
J: TRBJ1-1
CDR3: CASSLTGDTKAFF
DNA: TGTGCCAGCAGTCTTACAGGGGACACGAAAGCTTTCTTT

V: TRBV5-5
D: TRBD2
size: few
J: TRBJ2-4
CDR3: CASSSDRLANGKLAKNIQYF
DNA: TGTGCCAGCAGCAGTGACAGACTAGCGAACGGAAAGCTAGCCAAAAACATTCAGTACTTC

V: TRBV18
D: TRBD1
size: few
J: TRBJ1-2
CDR3: CASSLRQGNGYTF
DNA: TGTGCCAGCTCACTCCGACAGGGGAATGGCTACACCTTC

V: TRBV30
D: -
size: -
J: TRBJ2-5
CDR3: CASQDLTGETQYF
DNA: TGTGCCTCGCAGGACCTAACAGGGGAGACCCAGTACTTC

V: TRBV7-2
D: TRBD2
size: -
J: TRBJ2-1
CDR3: CASSLPSGRALYNEQFF
DNA: TGTGCCAGCAGCTTACCTAGCGGGAGGGCCTTGTACAATGAGCAGTTCTTC

V: TRBV5-6
D: -
size: -
J: TRBJ2-2
CDR3: CASRYNTGELFF
DNA: TGTGCCAGCAGATATAACACCGGGGAGCTGTTTTTT

V: TRBV6-5
D: TRBD2
size: -
J: TRBJ2-7
CDR3: CASKPWREKNEQYF
DNA: TGTGCCAGCAAACCCTGGCGGGAGAAAAACGAGCAGTACTTC

V: TRBV5-6
D: TRBD1
size: -
J: TRBJ2-1
CDR3: CASSLERDRTHNEQFF
DNA: TGTGCCAGCAGCCTCGAAAGGGACAGGACCCACAATGAGCAGTTCTTC

V: TRBV27
D: -
size: -
J: TRBJ1-6
CDR3: CASSTIGMANSPLHF
DNA: TGTGCCAGCAGTACGATCGGGATGGCGAATTCACCCCTCCACTTT

V: TRBV5-1
D: TRBD2
size: -
J: TRBJ2-1
CDR3: CASSDGTSGMGEQFF
DNA: TGCGCCAGCAGCGATGGGACTAGCGGGATGGGTGAGCAGTTCTTC

V: TRBV25-1
D: TRBD1
size: -
J: TRBJ1-2
CDR3: CASSEYTGGDYGYTF
DNA: TGTGCCAGCAGTGAATATACAGGGGGCGACTATGGCTACACCTTC